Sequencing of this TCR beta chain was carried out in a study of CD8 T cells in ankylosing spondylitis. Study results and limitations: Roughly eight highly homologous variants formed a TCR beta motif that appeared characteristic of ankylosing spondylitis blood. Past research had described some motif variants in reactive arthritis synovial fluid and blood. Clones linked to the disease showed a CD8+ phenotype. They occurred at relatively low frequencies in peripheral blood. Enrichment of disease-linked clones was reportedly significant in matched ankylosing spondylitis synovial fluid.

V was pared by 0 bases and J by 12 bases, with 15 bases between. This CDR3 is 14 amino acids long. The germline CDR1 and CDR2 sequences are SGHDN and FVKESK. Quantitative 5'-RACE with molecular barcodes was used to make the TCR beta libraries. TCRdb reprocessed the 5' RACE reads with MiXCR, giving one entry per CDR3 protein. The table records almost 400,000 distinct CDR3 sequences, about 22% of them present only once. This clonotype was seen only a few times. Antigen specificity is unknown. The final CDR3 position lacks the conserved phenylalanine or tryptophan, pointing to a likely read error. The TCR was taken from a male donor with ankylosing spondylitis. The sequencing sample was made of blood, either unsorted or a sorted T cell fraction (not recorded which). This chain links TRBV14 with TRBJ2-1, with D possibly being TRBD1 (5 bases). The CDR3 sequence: CASSQEVGPLAQFL. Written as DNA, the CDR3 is TGTGCCAGCAGCCAAGAAGTGGGGCCCCTCGCGCAGTTCCTC.